This T cell receptor beta chain was sequenced for a study of cytomegalovirus exposure and HLA in healthy donors. Amplification used 60 Vbeta primers and 13 Jbeta primers. Only in-frame clones appear in the TCRdb table, and some are missing; sequencing was by immunoSEQ multiplex PCR. The sample lists 40,000 to 50,000 clones, about 70% occurring once. This clone was counted a few times. Antigen: not known. The study's findings and limits: According to a later analysis, most TCR beta chains associated with CMV appeared HLA-restricted.

This CDR3 contains 14 residues. V was clipped by 8 bases and J by 1 base; unmatched bases: 6. Germline V gene sequence: CDR1 MNHNY, CDR2 SVGAGI (reference sequence). This sequence joins TRBV6-6 and TRBJ2-5; TRBD1 agrees at 8 bases. This TCR came from a man between 25 and 39 years old in good health and CMV-seronegative. The source material was PBMCs. In nucleotides, the CDR3 is TGTGCCAGCTCAGACAGGGGAGGCCAAGAGACCCAGTACTTC. This gives the protein CASSDRGGQETQYF.